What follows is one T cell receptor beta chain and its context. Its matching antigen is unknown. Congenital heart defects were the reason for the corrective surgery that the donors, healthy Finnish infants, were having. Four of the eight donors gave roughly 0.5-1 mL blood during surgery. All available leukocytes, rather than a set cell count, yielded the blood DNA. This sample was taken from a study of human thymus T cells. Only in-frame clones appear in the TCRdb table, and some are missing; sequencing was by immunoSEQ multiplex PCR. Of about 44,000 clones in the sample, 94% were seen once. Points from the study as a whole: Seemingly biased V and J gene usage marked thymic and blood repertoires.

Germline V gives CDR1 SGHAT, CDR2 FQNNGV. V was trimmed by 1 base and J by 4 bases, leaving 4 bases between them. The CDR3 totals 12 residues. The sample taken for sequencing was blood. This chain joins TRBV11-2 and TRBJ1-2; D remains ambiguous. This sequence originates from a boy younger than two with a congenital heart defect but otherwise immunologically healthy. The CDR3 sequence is CASSLGGYGYTF. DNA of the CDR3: TGTGCCAGCAGCTTAGGGGGCTATGGCTACACCTTC.